Following are 18 T cell receptor beta chains from one sample sequenced in a study of blood T cell repertoires in COVID-19. The data were produced by immunoSEQ multiplex PCR, yet TCRdb's version contains in-frame clones alone and is incomplete. The sample records roughly 290,000 clones, roughly 90% being singletons. Sequencing was carried out using PBMCs or T cells enriched from blood (not recorded which). All receptors come from a woman younger than 35 with acute COVID-19.

The DNA of the CDR3 is TGTGCCAGCAGCTTGATGCCTAGCCGCGACGAGCAGTACTTC. Translating it yields CASSLMPSRDEQYF. The chain joins TRBV7-9 to TRBJ2-7, with a weak D call TRBD2 (5 bases). Germline CDR1 SEHNR, CDR2 FQNEAQ (reference sequence). The CDR3 has 14 residues. Trimming pared 3 bases from V and 5 bases from J, leaving 14 bases between.

V and J are TRBV24-1 and TRBJ2-5, with unresolved D. The germline V gene encodes CDR1 KGHDR and CDR2 SFDVKD. This CDR3 has 12 residues. Trimming cost V 1 base and J 5 bases, with 4 bases left between them. The CDR3 region is CATSDFRETQYF. The DNA of the CDR3 is TGTGCCACCAGTGATTTTCGGGAGACCCAGTACTTC.

The genes are TRBV7-9 and TRBJ2-1; 8 nucleotides agree with TRBD1. The ends lost 5 bases at V and 6 bases at J; junction bases unmatched: 15. The length of the CDR3 is 17 residues. In germline, CDR1 is SEHNR, CDR2 FQNEAQ (reference sequence). The chain's CDR3 is CASSTDRDHHRGNEQFF. DNA for the CDR3: TGTGCCAGCAGCACGGACAGGGATCATCACCGCGGCAATGAGCAGTTCTTC.

This clone occurred once. This chain uses TRBV7-3 with TRBJ2-2, with D possibly TRBD2 on 6 matching bases. Germline V gene data show CDR1 as SGHTA and CDR2 as FQGTGA. The V and J ends lost 3 bases and 4 bases respectively, with 6 bases between them. The CDR3 consists of 13 residues. Here the CDR3 reads CASSLGGTGELFF. The DNA for the CDR3 is TGTGCCAGCAGCTTGGGGGGCACCGGGGAGCTGTTTTTT.

The rearrangement uses TRBV5-1 and TRBJ2-7, with a weak D call TRBD2 (5 bases). The V end was cut by 2 bases, the J end by 3 bases, with 15 bases between. Germline assignment: CDR1 SGHRS and CDR2 YFSETQ. This CDR3 has 15 residues. The CDR3 region is CASSFTTGKVYEQYF. CDR3 nucleotides: TGCGCCAGCAGCTTTACCACGGGAAAGGTCTACGAGCAGTACTTC. Full variable domain (missing parts from reference TRBV5-1 and TRBJ2-7): KAGVTQTPRYLIKTRGQQVTLSCSPISGHRSVSWYQQTPGQGLQFLFEYFSETQRNKGNFPGRFSGRQFSNSRSEMNVSTLELGDSALYLCASSFTTGKVYEQYFGPGTRLTVT.

J is TRBJ2-7 and V is TRBV7-2; 8 bases are shared with TRBD2. Germline V gene sequence: CDR1 SGHTA, CDR2 FQGNSA. J was trimmed by 0 bases and V by 5 bases; bases with no gene match: 6. The CDR3 loop spans 15 amino acids. DNA of the CDR3: TGTGCCAGCAGCAGAATTAGCGGGGCCTCCTACGAGCAGTACTTC. Its translation: CASSRISGASYEQYF.

The rearrangement uses TRBV15 and TRBJ2-3; D perhaps matches TRBD1 (5 bases). CDR1 and CDR2 from the germline V gene are LNHNV and YYDKDF (reference sequence). There are 18 residues in the CDR3. Trimming pared 4 bases from V and 0 bases from J, leaving 20 bases between. Here the CDR3 reads CATSNTRMGRHSTDTQYF. The CDR3 coding sequence is TGTGCCACCAGCAACACGAGAATGGGGCGGCATAGCACAGATACGCAGTATTTT.

The chain couples TRBV10-3 to TRBJ2-1, with 11 bases lining up with TRBD1. Trimming cost V 3 bases and J 8 bases; bases outside gene matches: 6. Germline CDR1 and CDR2: ENHRY and SYGVKD. The CDR3 is 15 residues long. CDR3: CAISEPGQGGHEQFF. The DNA for the CDR3 is TGTGCCATCAGTGAACCGGGACAGGGGGGCCATGAGCAGTTCTTC.

J is TRBJ1-6 and V is TRBV4-3, with a tentative D call TRBD1 (6 bases). The CDR3 runs to 14 residues. Germline values: CDR1 LGHNA, CDR2 YSLEER. V lost 1 base, J lost 11 bases, and 12 bases lay in between. CDR3 nucleotides: TGCGCCAGCAGCCAAGTCGCCAGGGGAGCACCCCTCCACTTT. Its protein is CASSQVARGAPLHF.

With regard to this clone: A junction boundary mismatches the germline segment, possibly from a read error. The rearrangement uses TRBV7-7 and TRBJ2-3; TRBD2 matches 9 bases. This CDR3 is 15 amino acids long. Germline CDR1 reads SSHAT; CDR2 reads FNYEAQ (reference sequence). The CDR3 DNA reads TGTGCTAGCAGCCTTAGCGGGGGCCGCACAGATACGCAGTATTTT. Translating gives CASSLSGGRTDTQYF.

The chain joins TRBV3-1 (or the pseudogene TRBV3-2) to TRBJ2-5, with D possibly TRBD1 on 6 matching bases. Trimming shortened V by 1 base and J by 1 base, and 19 bases separated the two germline ends. This CDR3 region has 18 residues. Per the germline V gene, CDR1 is LGHDT and CDR2 is YNNKEL (reference sequence). CDR3 bases: TGTGCCAGCAGCCAAGTACCCGTAGTAGGGGGTCCCCAAGAGACCCAGTACTTC. It is translated as CASSQVPVVGGPQETQYF.

The chain combines TRBV7-8 with TRBJ2-7; 11 positions agree with TRBD1. The trim removed 8 bases at V and 5 bases at J, leaving 2 bases unmatched. The CDR3 has 12 amino acids. The V gene's germline CDR1 is SGHVS and CDR2 FQNEAQ. This CDR3 reads CASRTGGDEQYF. Here the CDR3 DNA reads TGTGCCAGCCGGACAGGGGGCGACGAGCAGTACTTC.

This chain uses TRBV19 with TRBJ2-3; TRBD2 aligns across 8 bases. The CDR3 consists of 14 residues. CDR1 LNHDA and CDR2 SQIVND come from the germline V gene (reference sequence). J was trimmed by 4 bases and V by 5 bases; bases with no gene match: 5. CDR3 nucleotide sequence: TGTGCCAGTAGTCCCCGGGGGGGAGCAGATACGCAGTATTTT. Translating it yields CASSPRGGADTQYF.

The V and J genes are TRBV7-9 and TRBJ2-7; 8 positions match TRBD2. Germline CDR1 and CDR2: SEHNR and FQNEAQ (reference sequence). This CDR3 comprises 13 residues. Trimming at V came to 6 bases and at J to 2 bases, leaving 3 bases not matched to a gene. The CDR3 DNA reads as TGTGCCAGCAGTGCTAGCGGGCCCTACGAGCAGTACTTC. Its protein product is CASSASGPYEQYF.

This chain joins TRBV5-1 and TRBJ1-4; 7 nucleotides match TRBD1. There are 13 residues in the CDR3. V was pared by 1 base and J by 8 bases, with 2 bases of the junction left unmatched. Germline V lookup: CDR1 SGHRS, CDR2 YFSETQ. CDR3 region: CASSLNRGEKLFF. CDR3 nucleotides: TGCGCCAGCAGCTTGAACAGGGGAGAAAAACTGTTTTTT.

Here the CDR3 DNA reads TGTGCCAGCAGTTGGGGGACTGGATACAATGAGCAGTTCTTC. Translating it yields CASSWGTGYNEQFF. J is TRBJ2-1 and V is TRBV5-6; D possibly corresponds to TRBD2 (6 bases). The CDR3 loop spans 14 amino acids. Trimming removed 5 bases from V and 4 bases from J, with 13 bases in between. The germline V gene has CDR1 SGHDT and CDR2 YYEEEE.

J is TRBJ1-6 and V is TRBV11-2; D is unresolved. This CDR3 spans 14 amino acids. CDR1 and CDR2 from the germline V gene are SGHAT and FQNNGV. V lost 5 bases, J lost 6 bases, and 11 bases lay in between. This CDR3 is CASSAYSGNSPLHF. The DNA of the CDR3 is TGTGCCAGCAGCGCGTACAGCGGTAATTCACCCCTCCACTTT.

This chain joins TRBV3-1 (or the pseudogene TRBV3-2) and TRBJ2-1, with TRBD2 identical over 13 bases. With V trimmed by 2 bases and J by 6 bases, 4 bases remained unmatched. The CDR3 covers 16 residues. Germline V gives CDR1 LGHDT, CDR2 YNNKEL (reference sequence). The CDR3 spells CASSQPGTSGINEQFF. CDR3 nucleotide sequence: TGTGCCAGCAGCCAACCCGGGACTAGCGGGATCAATGAGCAGTTCTTC.